The sequence of this T cell receptor beta chain was determined in a study of identical twins. With no exceptions, donors were healthy Caucasians. A universal primer binding site was introduced by template switching. The final cDNA contained unique molecular identifiers. TCRdb ran MiXCR on the 5' RACE reads and lists one entry per CDR3 protein. This table has 1.5 million or so distinct CDR3 sequences, less than 40% appearing once. CDR1 SQVTM and CDR2 ANQGSEA come from the germline V gene. The CDR3 runs 14 residues. V lost 3 bases and J 2 bases, leaving 14 bases between the germline ends. Study-wide points: Twin-shared out-of-frame alpha sequences were enriched for low generation probability. Abundant beta clonotypes from cord blood bore fewer insertions; memory repertoires lacked this pattern.

As concerns this clonotype: What it binds is not known.

The sequence came from a newborn girl in good health. Material for sequencing was cord blood. This chain connects TRBV29-1 to TRBJ2-7, with D possibly matching TRBD1 (6 bases). CDR3 loop: CSVEGATPAYEQYF. The CDR3 bases are TGCAGCGTTGAGGGGGCTACGCCAGCCTACGAGCAGTACTTC.